A selection of T cell receptor beta chains follows, all from one sample in a study of persistence of HIV-infected CD4 T cells. Only in-frame clones appear in the TCRdb table, and some are missing; sequencing was by immunoSEQ multiplex PCR. The sample has under 20,000 clones; roughly 60% are singletons. Their recognized antigens are unknown. Sample: CD4+ T cells sorted from PBMCs after roughly 18-hour stimulation, taken from a patient who received antiretroviral therapy. These receptors were obtained from an adult woman with HIV who was CMV-seropositive. Both conserved end residues are part of each CDR3. A D gene is named only where the DNA matches it firmly. Clone size appears in some rows only: once, few, many, or a class for an expanded clone.

V gene	J gene	clone size	D gene	CDR3 DNA	CDR3 protein
TRBV15	TRBJ1-6	-	-	TGTGCCACCAGCAGGGGTCTAGGGAACTCACCCCTCCACTTT	CATSRGLGNSPLHF
TRBV28	TRBJ1-2	-	TRBD1	TGTGCCAGCAGTTTATATACAGGGGTCGATGGCGGCTACACCTTC	CASSLYTGVDGGYTF
TRBV5-1	TRBJ1-4	-	-	TGCGCCAGCAGCTTGTATGGCAGGGCTGAAAAACTGTTTTTT	CASSLYGRAEKLFF
TRBV6-6	TRBJ1-5	few	TRBD1	TGTGCCAGCAGCCCCCCTCCGGGACAGGGGACCCAGCATTTT	CASSPPPGQGTQHF
TRBV7-9	TRBJ2-1	-	TRBD2	TGTGCCAGCAGCTTAGTGTCGAGGACTAGCTCCTACAATGAGCAGTTCTTC	CASSLVSRTSSYNEQFF
TRBV29-1	TRBJ2-1	-	TRBD1	TGCAGCGTTGCACCCAGACAGGGGTTCTACAATGAGCAGTTCTTC	CSVAPRQGFYNEQFF
TRBV6-5	TRBJ2-5	-	-	TGTGCCAGCAGTTACTCAGCCAGGGCCCCCCAGACCCAGTACTTC	CASSYSARAPQTQYF
TRBV9	TRBJ1-2	-	TRBD1	TGTGCCAGCAGCGGACAGGGACGCGGCTACACCTTC	CASSGQGRGYTF
TRBV27	TRBJ2-7	-	-	TGTGCCAGCAGTGTTCAGCGGGTGGGGTACGAGCAGTACTTC	CASSVQRVGYEQYF
TRBV27	TRBJ1-5	few	-	TGTGCCAGCAGTTTGAGACGGGACGCCGACGCCCAGCATTTT	CASSLRRDADAQHF
TRBV3-1/TRBV3-2	TRBJ1-1	-	-	TGTGCCAGCAGCCACCCCCAGGGGACGTCTGAAGCTTTCTTT	CASSHPQGTSEAFF
TRBV7-9	TRBJ1-1	-	TRBD1	TGTGCCAGCAGCTTACGGGGACAGACAAACACTGAAGCTTTCTTT	CASSLRGQTNTEAFF
TRBV6-5	TRBJ1-2	-	-	TGTGCCAGCAGTTACTCGAAAGAGGGGTGGAATGGCTACACCTTC	CASSYSKEGWNGYTF
TRBV19	TRBJ2-1	few	-	TGTGCCAGTAGTATAACTGGCAGACTCTCCTACAATGAGCAGTTCTTC	CASSITGRLSYNEQFF
TRBV19	TRBJ1-5	-	-	TGTGCCAGTAGTACGAGCAGGGATCAGCCCCAGCATTTT	CASSTSRDQPQHF
TRBV30	TRBJ1-3	-	-	TGTGCCTGGAGTCGATTGGGTGGAAACACCATATATTTT	CAWSRLGGNTIYF
TRBV7-3	TRBJ1-6	-	-	TGTGCCAGCGGGGACTCCTATAATTCACCCCTCCACTTT	CASGDSYNSPLHF
TRBV2	TRBJ1-3	few	TRBD1	TGTGCCAGCAGAGGGGACAGGGCTGGAAACACCATATATTTT	CASRGDRAGNTIYF
TRBV27	TRBJ2-5	-	-	TGTGCCAGTGGGGGGCTGCAAGAGACCCAGTACTTC	CASGGLQETQYF
TRBV9	TRBJ1-6	-	-	TGTGCCAGCAGCGGGCTCACAGTCGGATCACCCCTCCACTTT	CASSGLTVGSPLHF
TRBV5-1	TRBJ2-2	-	-	TGCGCCAGCAGCTGGACGGTCACCGGGGAGCTGTTTTTT	CASSWTVTGELFF
TRBV18	TRBJ2-1	once	-	TGTGCCAGCTCACCGGGGGGCAGGGCCAACAATGAGCAGTTCTTC	CASSPGGRANNEQFF
TRBV15	TRBJ1-6	-	-	TGTGCCACCAGCAGAGGGCAGTTTGATTCACCCCTCCACTTT	CATSRGQFDSPLHF
TRBV4-1	TRBJ1-5	-	-	TGCGCCAGCAGCCTCGGCGTGGGGGCGCCACATCAGCCCCAGCATTTT	CASSLGVGAPHQPQHF
TRBV5-4	TRBJ1-2	once	-	TGTGCCAGCAGCTCCTGGGGGTCCGAGGGCTACACCTTC	CASSSWGSEGYTF
TRBV7-8	TRBJ1-5	few	-	TGTGCCAGCAGCCTAAACGGGGCCCTTAATCAGCCCCAGCATTTT	CASSLNGALNQPQHF
TRBV5-5	TRBJ1-1	-	TRBD1	TGTGCCAGCAGCTTTGAGGCCGGGACAGTCACTGAAGCTTTCTTT	CASSFEAGTVTEAFF
TRBV7-9	TRBJ1-1	few	TRBD1	TGTGCCAGCAGCCTACTGACTCCGGGACAGGGGGCCGCTTTCTTT	CASSLLTPGQGAAFF
TRBV5-6	TRBJ1-6	-	-	TGTGCCAGCAGTTCTCCGGCCCTGGGGAATTCACCCCTCCACTTT	CASSSPALGNSPLHF
TRBV6-2/TRBV6-3	TRBJ1-1	-	-	TGTGCCAGCAGTTCGGGGGGTCCTTGGGCTTTCTTT	CASSSGGPWAFF
TRBV19	TRBJ1-2	-	-	TGTGCCAGTAGTGCCAGGGCGCCAATCGGTGGCTACACCTTC	CASSARAPIGGYTF
TRBV19	TRBJ2-7	few	-	TGTGCCAGTAGTCCAGGGGGGGCCTGGTCCTACGAGCAGTACTTC	CASSPGGAWSYEQYF
TRBV7-9	TRBJ2-5	-	TRBD1	TGTGCCAGCAGCTTAGAAACCGAACAGGGGATGGGGGAGACCCAGTACTTC	CASSLETEQGMGETQYF